This T cell receptor (beta chain) was captured by sequencing in a study of response to subunit inactivated influenza vaccine (dated by TCRdb to 2016 to 2018). For the wider study: To follow how T cells responded to a trivalent subunit inactivated influenza vaccine, the researchers relied on deep quantitative profiling of the T cell receptor repertoire.

Preparation of the library involved RT-PCR. Sequenced on an Illumina HiSeq 2500. TCRdb trimmed the raw reads at Q25, called clones with MiXCR and kept productive beta chains. Under each unique CDR3 protein, matching rows form one entry showing the most common genes and DNA. The sample table shows about 180,000 distinct CDR3 sequences, and around 9% are seen once. The top ten constitute roughly 11% of the sample. The cysteine opens and the phenylalanine closes a CDR3 of 14 amino acids. Kept here is only the CDR3 DNA, which spans 42 bases and is read in frame from base 1. The trim is 7 bases for V and 5 bases for J, with a gap of 17 bases between the germline ends. Reading the germline V gene gives CDR1 SNHLY and CDR2 FYNNEI. On the study overall, not on this receptor specifically: It was suggested by the authors that each seasonal influenza vaccination may recruit only a limited number of new T cells.

This clonotype was seen a handful of times. Its antigen is not yet known. No much larger clonotype is one base removed from it; base qualities were not supplied. Sequenced here: non-naive T cells sorted from PBMCs, sampled on the day of vaccination. The cell subset or site label here, explained by the study, means: memory T cell fraction. The source is a man between 45 and 60 years old who received an inactivated influenza vaccine. Donor details come from another sample of the same person, matched by shared clones. The chain uses TRBV2 and TRBJ1-1; the best D guess is TRBD1, with 6 bases matching. The DNA sequence is given as TGTGCCAGCAAGCCCATGGGGGGCATGACTGAAGCTTTCTTT. This is translated as CASKPMGGMTEAFF.